This T cell receptor (beta chain) emerged from a study of regulatory T cells in long-lasting Graves disease. The time point: newly diagnosed GD, antithyroid drugs for less than 3 months. Scientists built the TCR library using RNA that was extracted from PBMCs. With iRepertoire HTBI primers and Arm-PCR of CDR3 regions, TCR beta libraries were built. TCRdb independently ran MiXCR on the multiplex PCR reads; one entry per CDR3 protein. The sample yields some 450,000 distinct CDR3 sequences, about a sixth seen once. CDR1 SGHTA and CDR2 FQGNSA come from the germline V gene. This CDR3 is built from 15 residues. With 5 bases clipped from V and 0 bases from J, the junction kept 6 bases outside the gene matches. The same specimen was also included in a second study, on T cells in Graves' hyperthyroidism and ophthalmopathy.

The specimen comprised peripheral blood mononuclear cells (PBMCs), sampled at new diagnosis, from a patient treated with antithyroid drugs. The clonotype comes from a woman in her twenties or thirties with Graves disease. The chain uses TRBV7-2 and TRBJ2-7; 8 positions match TRBD2. The CDR3 here is CASSPTSDSSYEQYF. CDR3 nucleotide sequence: TGTGCCAGCAGCCCGACTAGCGACAGCTCCTACGAGCAGTACTTC.